A selection of T cell receptor beta chains follows, all from one sample in a study of T-cell reconstitution after alpha-beta-depleted transplantation in children. Each CDR3 protein gets one entry after TCRdb re-called the PCR reads with MiXCR. The table lists more than 500,000 distinct CDR3 sequences, roughly 10% of them singletons, with less than 15% in the top ten. The sample consisted of PBMCs, mostly from graft donor cells, taken 180 days after TCRalphabeta/CD19-depleted stem cell transplant. The receptors derive from a female patient between 2 and 15 years old who had a stem cell transplant for aplastic anemia, so the T cells may come from the graft donor. CDR3s include the opening cysteine and the closing phenylalanine or tryptophan. A D gene is named only where the DNA matches it firmly. The listing skips clone size in some rows; elsewhere it reads once, few, many or a size class.

j_call v_call clone_size d_call cdr3_aa cdr3_nt
TRBJ2-2 TRBV7-2 many . CASRMVDLVGELFF TGTGCCAGCAGAATGGTGGATCTCGTCGGGGAGCTGTTTTTT
TRBJ2-7 TRBV7-8 few . CASSLQQGFNEQYF TGTGCCAGCAGCCTACAACAGGGTTTCAACGAGCAGTACTTC
TRBJ2-2 TRBV5-1 many TRBD2 CASSRSGISNTGELFF TGCGCCAGCAGCCGTAGCGGGATTTCGAACACCGGGGAGCTGTTTTTT
TRBJ2-1 TRBV20-1 few TRBD2 CSARPKKRDPNNEQFF TGCAGTGCTAGACCGAAAAAGCGGGACCCCAACAATGAGCAGTTCTTC
TRBJ1-2 TRBV27 . TRBD1 CASTLGREGARGDYGYTF TGTGCCAGCACCTTAGGGAGAGAGGGGGCGCGCGGGGACTATGGCTACACCTTC
TRBJ1-1 TRBV7-8 . TRBD1 CASSPGGTGGVVNTEAFF TGTGCCAGCAGCCCGGGGGGGACAGGGGGAGTCGTTAACACTGAAGCTTTCTTT
TRBJ2-1 TRBV27 many . CASTEVGSYNEQFF TGTGCCAGCACCGAGGTGGGCTCCTACAATGAGCAGTTCTTC
TRBJ2-7 TRBV27 . TRBD2 CASSLYAGGPEEQYF TGTGCCAGCAGTTTATACGCGGGAGGGCCAGAGGAGCAGTACTTC
TRBJ1-6 TRBV20-1 . . CSARDRQGSSYNSPLHF TGCAGTGCTAGAGATAGGCAGGGGAGCTCCTATAATTCACCCCTCCACTTT
TRBJ2-5 TRBV10-2 many TRBD2 CASSESSGLVKETQYF TGCGCCAGCAGTGAGTCGAGTGGACTAGTGAAAGAGACCCAGTACTTC
TRBJ1-2 TRBV6-1 . . CASRSRQDSANYGYTF TGTGCCAGCAGATCTAGACAGGACTCCGCTAACTATGGCTACACCTTC
TRBJ2-3 TRBV20-1 few TRBD2 CSALLAGGSTDTQYF TGCAGTGCTTTGCTAGCGGGAGGGTCCACAGATACGCAGTATTTT
TRBJ2-1 TRBV12-3/TRBV12-4 . TRBD2 CASSSLAGVRHYNEQFF TGTGCCAGCAGTTCCCTTGCGGGAGTGAGACATTACAATGAGCAGTTCTTC
TRBJ2-3 TRBV5-1 few . CASSLAGASTDTQYF TGCGCCAGCAGCTTGGCCGGCGCTAGCACAGATACGCAGTATTTT
TRBJ1-6 TRBV27 . TRBD1 CASRETGGSSPLHF TGTGCCAGCAGGGAAACAGGGGGTAGTTCACCCCTCCACTTT
TRBJ1-2 TRBV27 few TRBD1 CASSLWGGQGVFGYTF TGTGCCAGCAGTTTATGGGGGGGACAGGGTGTGTTCGGCTACACCTTC
TRBJ1-3 TRBV12-3/TRBV12-4 . TRBD1 CASTTGTGSGNTIYF TGTGCCAGCACCACCGGGACAGGGTCTGGAAACACCATATATTTT
TRBJ2-7 TRBV18 few TRBD1 CASSGPTGGLTTYEQYF TGTGCCAGCTCAGGACCAACAGGGGGCTTAACGACCTACGAGCAGTACTTC
TRBJ1-1 TRBV7-2 few . CASSPRGSGNTEAFF TGTGCCAGCAGCCCCCGGGGCAGTGGGAACACTGAAGCTTTCTTT
TRBJ2-4 TRBV11-2 few . CASSLSFDRASFQNIQYF TGTGCCAGCAGCTTAAGCTTCGACAGAGCCTCCTTTCAGAACATTCAGTACTTC
TRBJ2-1 TRBV7-2 few . CASSSGGPGEQFF TGTGCCAGCAGCTCTGGGGGCCCCGGAGAGCAGTTCTTC
TRBJ1-1 TRBV7-9 . . CASSFELMNTEAFF TGTGCCAGCAGCTTTGAGTTAATGAACACTGAAGCTTTCTTT
TRBJ2-2 TRBV6-1 few . CASSERPPNTGELFF TGTGCCAGCAGTGAAAGACCCCCAAACACCGGGGAGCTGTTTTTT
TRBJ2-2 TRBV12-3/TRBV12-4 few . CASSPAVVGSGELFF TGTGCCAGCAGTCCCGCGGTGGTGGGATCCGGGGAGCTGTTTTTT
TRBJ2-5 TRBV7-2 many TRBD1 CASTAGTGHLETQYF TGTGCCAGCACCGCCGGGACAGGGCATCTAGAGACCCAGTACTTC
TRBJ2-2 TRBV27 . TRBD2 CASSSGTSGFTGELFF TGTGCCAGCAGCTCCGGGACTAGCGGGTTCACCGGGGAGCTGTTTTTT
TRBJ1-2 TRBV15 few . CATSRDQDRIYGYTF TGTGCCACCAGCAGAGATCAAGACCGCATCTATGGCTACACCTTC
TRBJ2-1 TRBV3-1 . . CASSHLYNEQFF TGTGCCAGCAGCCACTTGTACAATGAGCAGTTCTTC
TRBJ2-7 TRBV5-1 few TRBD2 CASSHGLAVSYEQYF TGCGCCAGCAGCCACGGACTAGCGGTCTCCTACGAGCAGTACTTC
TRBJ2-1 TRBV9 many TRBD2 CASSGGGAAGNEQFF TGTGCCAGCAGCGGGGGAGGGGCTGCCGGCAATGAGCAGTTCTTC
TRBJ1-3 TRBV10-3 few . CAISEGVGNTIYF TGTGCCATCAGTGAAGGGGTTGGAAACACCATATATTTT
TRBJ2-1 TRBV11-3 once . CTSSLDVGSSYNEQFF TGTACCAGCAGCTTAGATGTCGGGAGCTCCTACAATGAGCAGTTCTTC
TRBJ1-1 TRBV28 . . CATLEPGMNTEAFF TGTGCCACCCTGGAGCCAGGAATGAACACTGAAGCTTTCTTT
TRBJ2-7 TRBV28 few TRBD2 CASSLGDYPREQYF TGTGCCAGCAGTTTGGGGGACTACCCCCGGGAGCAGTACTTC
TRBJ2-1 TRBV20-1 few TRBD2 CSASKTSGTEPYNEQFF TGCAGTGCTAGTAAAACTAGCGGGACCGAGCCTTACAATGAGCAGTTCTTC
TRBJ2-3 TRBV25-1 . . CASSDGDLSTDTQYF TGTGCCAGCAGTGATGGGGATCTCAGCACAGATACGCAGTATTTT
TRBJ1-1 TRBV27 . TRBD1 CAGSLSGARGLAKTFF TGTGCCGGCAGTTTATCAGGGGCCAGGGGGCTCGCCAAAACTTTCTTT
TRBJ1-6 TRBV27 . . CASSLYGGSPYNPPLHF TGTGCCAGCAGTTTATACGGAGGAAGCCCCTATAATCCACCCCTCCACTTT
TRBJ1-2 TRBV20-1 once . CSARDQAAGYGYTF TGCAGTGCTAGAGATCAGGCGGCCGGATATGGCTACACCTTC
TRBJ2-1 TRBV12-3/TRBV12-4 . TRBD2 CASSLSLLADKYNEQFF TGTGCCAGCAGCTTGAGTCTCCTAGCGGATAAATACAATGAGCAGTTCTTC
TRBJ2-1 TRBV4-3 . . CASSQETGIVQNEQFF TGCGCCAGCAGCCAAGAAACGGGAATCGTTCAAAATGAGCAGTTCTTC
TRBJ2-7 TRBV20-1 . TRBD2 CSASGLAGNEQYF TGCAGTGCTAGTGGCCTAGCGGGAAACGAGCAGTACTTC
TRBJ2-2 TRBV10-3 many TRBD1 CAISAAGQANTGELFF TGTGCCATCAGTGCGGCGGGACAGGCGAACACCGGGGAGCTGTTTTTT
TRBJ1-2 TRBV4-3 few . CASSHSAGYTF TGCGCCAGCAGCCACTCGGCTGGCTACACCTTC
TRBJ2-2 TRBV6-1 . . CASRVRTTNTGELFF TGTGCCAGCCGTGTCCGGACTACGAACACCGGGGAGCTGTTTTTT
TRBJ2-7 TRBV28 . . CASSLLNRYYEQYF TGTGCCAGCAGTTTATTGAACAGGTACTACGAGCAGTACTTC
TRBJ1-2 TRBV6-5 . . CASSYGWGHGLYGYTF TGTGCCAGCAGTTACGGTTGGGGACATGGCCTCTATGGCTACACCTTC
TRBJ2-1 TRBV20-1 . TRBD2 CSALLGWGGDNEQFF TGCAGTGCTCTTCTTGGGTGGGGGGGGGACAATGAGCAGTTCTTC
TRBJ2-3 TRBV19 many TRBD1 CASSRQGNTDTQYF TGTGCCAGTAGCCGACAGGGGAACACAGATACGCAGTATTTT
TRBJ2-5 TRBV10-3 few . CAISESVGQETQYF TGTGCCATCAGTGAGTCGGTGGGACAAGAGACCCAGTACTTC
TRBJ2-3 TRBV4-3 few TRBD1 CASSQIGQGTDTQYF TGCGCCAGCAGCCAAATAGGACAGGGTACAGATACGCAGTATTTT
TRBJ1-1 TRBV12-3/TRBV12-4 many . CASSRRVQAFF TGTGCCAGCAGTCGCAGGGTGCAAGCTTTCTTT
TRBJ2-3 TRBV6-1 few . CASSAGPERKRYF TGTGCCAGCAGTGCCGGCCCGGAACGAAAACGGTATTTT
TRBJ2-3 TRBV7-2 . . CASSMVPSDTQYF TGTGCCAGCAGCATGGTCCCGAGCGATACGCAGTATTTT
TRBJ1-4 TRBV12-3/TRBV12-4 many TRBD1 CASSQQGSNEKLFF TGTGCCAGCAGTCAACAGGGGTCTAATGAAAAACTGTTTTTT